This paragraph reports one TCR beta chain. MiXCR was run by TCRdb on the RT-PCR reads, yielding one entry per CDR3 protein. The data show approximately 720,000 distinct CDR3 sequences, 11% to 15% seen once. CDR3 length: 13 amino acids. CDR1 DFQATT and CDR2 SNEGSKA come from the germline V gene (reference sequence). The V and J ends lost 0 bases and 5 bases, in that order; junction bases with no gene match: 3. This clonotype was sampled from a female donor in good health, serving as a healthy control. This sequence joins TRBV20-1 and TRBJ1-2, with TRBD1 matching over 7 bases. Sequencing was performed on memory CD4+ T cells from blood. In nucleotides, the CDR3 is TGCAGTGCTAGAGATGACAGGGCTTATGGCTACACCTTC. This encodes CSARDDRAYGYTF.